The TCR beta chain described here comes from a study of T cell responses to AZD1222 COVID-19 vaccine. As concerns this clone: The junction differs from germline at one of its ends, possibly a read error.

The data were produced by immunoSEQ multiplex PCR, yet TCRdb's version contains in-frame clones alone and is incomplete. The sample shows 66,000 or so clones, about four fifths of them seen only once. The V gene's germline CDR1 is KGHSH and CDR2 LQKENI. The CDR3 length is 13 residues. This sample comprised peripheral blood, obtained on day 0 of MenACWY control vaccination. This receptor was taken from an adult in good health. The chain has TRBV18 and TRBJ2-1; 7 bases are a match to TRBD2. CDR3 residues: CASSPPVIAGPLF. CDR3 in DNA: TGTGCCAGCTCACCACCGGTAATAGCGGGTCCCCTCTTC.